This passage covers 20 T cell receptor beta chains from one sample sequenced in a study of blood T cell repertoires in COVID-19. Here immunoSEQ multiplex PCR was the method, and the copy in TCRdb shows in-frame clones only, minus some. The sample has roughly 120,000 clones; approximately 79% are singletons. Sequenced: peripheral blood. These receptors were taken from a man aged 45-60 years with acute or convalescent COVID-19.

The chain carries TRBV19 and TRBJ1-1; D is perhaps TRBD1 (6 bases). The V gene lost 7 bases and the J gene lost 0 bases, with 18 bases spanning the gap. The CDR3 totals 16 residues. Germline loops: CDR1 LNHDA, CDR2 SQIVND (reference sequence). The CDR3 reads CASMGTPFDMNTEAFF. As DNA, the CDR3 is TGTGCCAGTATGGGGACACCTTTTGACATGAACACTGAAGCTTTCTTT.

This clone occurred a few times. This chain uses TRBV5-1 with TRBJ2-2, with TRBD2 matching 8 bases. Germline lookup yields CDR1 SGHRS and CDR2 YFSETQ. This CDR3 contains 19 residues. The ends lost 0 bases at V and 5 bases at J; junction bases unmatched: 15. The DNA of the CDR3 is TGCGCCAGCAGCTTGGCCAGTGGACACCACTCGGGGGGGACCGGGGAGCTGTTTTTT. It codes for CASSLASGHHSGGTGELFF.

This clone was counted a single time. The chain carries TRBV4-1 and TRBJ2-3; 9 positions agree with TRBD1. CDR1 is MGHRA, CDR2 YSYEKL, per germline. With V trimmed by 5 bases and J by 5 bases, 11 bases remained unmatched. The CDR3 runs 16 residues. CDR3 region: CASSLAPGQGRDTQYF. The CDR3 DNA sequence: TGCGCCAGCAGCTTGGCCCCGGGACAGGGTCGAGATACGCAGTATTTT.

The chain has TRBV29-1 and TRBJ2-3; TRBD1 matches at 8 bases. CDR3 size: 12 residues. The J segment lost 5 bases and the V segment lost 7 bases, leaving 5 bases of the junction unmatched. Germline V gene data show CDR1 as SQVTM and CDR2 as ANQGSEA. The CDR3 DNA sequence: TGCAGCGCTGGACAGGGAAGAGATACGCAGTATTTT. Residues: CSAGQGRDTQYF.

This sequence joins TRBV11-2 and TRBJ2-3; D remains ambiguous. Germline V gives CDR1 SGHAT, CDR2 FQNNGV. V dropped 1 base and J dropped 0 bases, with 5 bases sitting between them. The CDR3 consists of 14 residues. The CDR3 region has the DNA TGTGCCAGCAGCTTAGGGCCCAGCACAGATACGCAGTATTTT. It specifies CASSLGPSTDTQYF.

The gene calls are TRBV18 and TRBJ1-6; the match to TRBD1 covers 8 bases. The CDR3 runs 17 residues. The V gene's germline CDR1 is KGHSH and CDR2 LQKENI. V lost 5 bases and J lost 6; bases outside the gene matches: 12. CDR3 nucleotides: TGTGCCAGCTCAACCCAGGACAGGGCGCCCCGTAATTCACCCCTCCACTTT. Protein product: CASSTQDRAPRNSPLHF.

The chain has TRBV29-1 and TRBJ1-1, with 9 positions matching TRBD1. The CDR3 has 13 residues. V lost 5 bases, J lost 4 bases, and 5 bases stayed unmatched. Germline CDR1 is SQVTM and CDR2 is ANQGSEA. CDR3 loop: CSVSHRGLTEAFF. CDR3 in DNA: TGCAGCGTTTCCCACAGGGGGCTCACTGAAGCTTTCTTT.

The rearrangement joins TRBV11-2 to TRBJ2-1, with TRBD2 matching over 12 bases. V was clipped by 7 bases and J by 7 bases; unmatched bases: 5. The germline gives CDR1 SGHAT, CDR2 FQNNGV. The CDR3 runs to 14 residues. CDR3 DNA sequence: TGTGCCAGCACCTGGACTAGCGGGACTAATGAGCAGTTCTTC. It specifies CASTWTSGTNEQFF. The full variable domain, rest sourced from reference TRBV11-2 and TRBJ2-1, is EAGVAQSPRYKIIEKRQSVAFWCNPISGHATLYWYQQILGQGPKLLIQFQNNGVVDDSQLPKDRFSAERLKGVDSTLKIQPAKLEDSAVYLCASTWTSGTNEQFFGPGTRLTVL.

The chain combines TRBV19 with TRBJ1-4; a possible D gene is TRBD1 (5 bases). This CDR3 is built from 15 residues. Germline loops: CDR1 LNHDA, CDR2 SQIVND (reference sequence). Trimming removed 5 bases from V and 3 bases from J, with 13 bases in between. The CDR3 DNA sequence: TGTGCCAGTAGTTTGGGGGGGTCGTCTAATGAAAAACTGTTTTTT. Its protein is CASSLGGSSNEKLFF.

This clone was recorded once. This chain uses TRBV6-4 with TRBJ1-1; D possibly corresponds to TRBD1 (5 bases). The CDR3 has 12 residues. Trimming removed 6 bases from V and 8 bases from J, with 13 bases in between. Germline-derived CDR1 and CDR2 are MRHNA and SNTAGT. The CDR3 spells CASSDSSGEAFF. CDR3 sequence (DNA): TGTGCCAGCAGCGACAGCTCAGGCGAAGCTTTCTTT.

The chain carries TRBV2 and TRBJ2-7, with 9 bases lining up with TRBD2. From germline, CDR1 is SNHLY and CDR2 FYNNEI. Unmatched junction bases numbered 8, after V lost 4 bases and J lost 1 base. The CDR3 is 16 amino acids. The CDR3 DNA sequence: TGTGCCAGCAGTGGTGGGCTAGCGGGATTATCCTACGAGCAGTACTTC. Its translation is CASSGGLAGLSYEQYF.

V gene TRBV6-5 combines with J gene TRBJ1-1; 8 bases fit TRBD1. V lost 6 bases to trimming and J lost 1 base; unmatched junction nucleotides: 4. This CDR3 region has 14 residues. Germline V lookup: CDR1 MNHEY, CDR2 SVGAGI. The CDR3 DNA is TGTGCCAGCAGGAGGACAGGGCAGAACACTGAAGCTTTCTTT. It yields the protein CASRRTGQNTEAFF.

This chain uses TRBV27 with TRBJ1-6, with D tentatively TRBD1 (6 bases). The CDR3 totals 13 residues. Germline V CDR1 and CDR2: MNHEY, SMNVEV (reference sequence). V lost 6 bases and J lost 9, with 12 bases in between. This CDR3 reads CASSDRIGSPLHF. The CDR3 DNA is TGTGCCAGCAGCGACAGGATAGGTTCACCCCTCCACTTT.

The rearrangement links TRBV6-5 to TRBJ1-4, with D maybe TRBD1 (5 bases). The CDR3 is made up of 12 amino acids. V lost 10 bases and J lost 11, with 17 bases in between. Germline CDR1 MNHEY, CDR2 SVGAGI. The CDR3 region is CATAENRGKLFF. In DNA, the CDR3 is TGTGCCACCGCTGAAAATCGGGGGAAACTGTTTTTT.

The J gene is TRBJ2-7, the V gene TRBV6-5; 9 bases are a match to TRBD1. V trimming: 6 bases; J trimming: 4 bases; junction bases outside the gene matches: 7. The germline V gene has CDR1 MNHEY and CDR2 SVGAGI. The CDR3 covers 14 residues. The CDR3: CASSRDRVPYEQYF. The CDR3 coding sequence is TGTGCCAGCAGCCGGGACAGGGTCCCTTACGAGCAGTACTTC.

The table lists this clone with a count of one. The genes are TRBV28 and TRBJ2-5; 7 bases agree with TRBD1. The CDR3 is 16 residues long. Germline CDR1 is MDHEN and CDR2 is SYDVKM. J was trimmed by 4 bases and V by 6 bases; bases with no gene match: 14. The CDR3 protein is CASSRGIDRVGETQYF. CDR3 DNA sequence: TGTGCCAGCAGCCGAGGGATCGACAGGGTGGGAGAGACCCAGTACTTC.

The chain uses TRBV7-9 and TRBJ1-1; unclear D gene. Deletions cut 5 bases from V and 3 bases from J, with 10 bases between. The CDR3 contains 13 residues. CDR1 is SEHNR, CDR2 FQNEAQ, per germline (reference sequence). CDR3 coding DNA: TGTGCCAGCAGCGTCCGACGGGACACTGAAGCTTTCTTT. Amino acids: CASSVRRDTEAFF. The complete variable domain, with remaining parts taken from reference TRBV7-9 and TRBJ1-1, reads DTGVSQNPRHKITKRGQNVTFRCDPISEHNRLYWYRQTLGQGPEFLTYFQNEAQLEKSRLLSDRFSAERPKGSFSTLEIQRTEQGDSAMYLCASSVRRDTEAFFGQGTRLTVV.

The rearrangement links TRBV5-1 to TRBJ1-5; 8 bases fit TRBD1. Germline CDR1 reads SGHRS; CDR2 reads YFSETQ. This CDR3 comprises 17 residues. With 0 bases clipped from V and 3 bases from J, the junction kept 8 bases outside the gene matches. The DNA of the CDR3 is TGCGCCAGCAGCTTGGGAGACAGGGGATTCGACAATCAGCCCCAGCATTTT. Amino acids: CASSLGDRGFDNQPQHF.

This clone has a single count. The DNA for the CDR3 is TGTGCCAGCAGCTTGGCGGGGCGACAGGCAGTACCACCCAACTATGGCTACACCTTC. Its translation: CASSLAGRQAVPPNYGYTF. The genes are TRBV5-5 and TRBJ1-2, with D perhaps TRBD1 (6 bases). The CDR3 sequence is 19 residues long. The germline CDR1 and CDR2 sequences are SGHKS and YYEKEE (reference sequence). Trimming stripped 0 bases from V and 2 bases from J, with 23 bases between.

The chain combines TRBV27 with TRBJ2-7, with D tentatively TRBD2 (5 bases). CDR3 length equals 15 residues. Deletions cut 2 bases from V and 4 bases from J, with 15 bases between. Germline CDR1 and CDR2: MNHEY and SMNVEV (reference sequence). The CDR3 loop reads CASSLEGALWYEQYF. The CDR3 bases are TGTGCCAGCAGTTTAGAGGGAGCTCTCTGGTACGAGCAGTACTTC.